This T cell receptor beta chain was documented in a study of regulatory T cells in long-lasting Graves disease (dated by TCRdb to the early 2020s). Context from the whole study: Persistent Graves' disease was defined as persistently positive TSH receptor autoantibodies together with antithyroid drug treatment for over 5 years. The study was registered as a clinical trial and conducted in China. Peripheral blood TCR sequencing and RNA sequencing compared persistent Graves' disease patients with newly diagnosed Graves' disease patients. A total of approximately 35 samples underwent TCR sequencing: about 13 from persistent and about 20 from newly diagnosed Graves' disease patients. Antithyroid drugs had been taken for approximately ten years on average by persistent Graves' disease patients in the clinical cohort.

The time point label, read with the paper, signifies: persistent/refractory GD, antithyroid drugs over 5 years with positive TRAb. RNA was extracted from PBMCs in TRIzol for both TCR sequencing and RNA sequencing. The diagnosis of Graves' disease followed American Thyroid Association guidelines. Patients were recruited from an endocrinology department in Xi'an, China. Each patient gave about 9.1 milliliters of peripheral blood, collected in an EDTA anticoagulant tube. Ficoll Paque Plus density gradient separation was used to isolate PBMCs, and no further T cell sorting was done. RNA quality was checked with an Agilent 2100 Bioanalyzer and agarose gel, and concentration with a NanoDrop 2000. The V end gives up 8 bases and the J end 5 bases, leaving 5 bases in the junction not matched to a gene. CDR1 and CDR2, looked up from the germline V gene (reference sequence), are GTSNPN and SVGIG. From its cysteine to its phenylalanine, the CDR3 spans 13 amino acids. The retained sequence is limited to the CDR3, 39 bases, with the frame set at the first base.

The protocol used for the library was multiplex PCR. These reads were obtained on an Illumina HiSeq 4000. CDR3 regions were amplified by Arm-PCR with iRepertoire HTBI primers to construct TCR beta libraries. Before sequencing, the PCR products underwent gel purification. In the source study's methods: Gene usage analysis of CDR3 amino acid clonotypes relied on the roughly 60 TRBV and 13 to 15 TRBJ segments identified across samples. COPE and FqMerger were used to merge filtered high-quality paired reads into contigs. Contigs were aligned with BLAST to IMGT TRBV, TRBD and TRBJ reference genes, and CDR3 was defined per IMGT. Any clonotype with a frequency above 0.1% was counted as a highly expanded clone. Shannon entropy served as the measure of repertoire diversity, while the Gini coefficient captured V-J evenness. A clonotype found in more than one individual was treated as public. TCRdb reprocessed the public reads (quality trimming at Q25 with fastp, clone calling with MiXCR) and kept in-frame beta chains. Each CDR3 protein gets just one entry, which takes the most common genes and DNA from the rows behind it. The V and J calls here are based on TCRdb, not the publication. For this sample there are fewer than 400,000 distinct CDR3 sequences; 20% to 25% appear just once. The ten biggest clones cover under 25% of the sample.

The full study reports these points: A larger number of public clonotypes was shared among persistent patients (around 2,700) than among newly diagnosed patients (roughly 970). The authors acknowledged the small sample size as a limitation that may reduce accuracy. Lower TCR Shannon entropy and fewer highly expanded clones were observed in persistent Graves' disease patients than in newly diagnosed patients, which suggested clonal expansion. Only peripheral blood was studied, because thyroid tissue, the primary lesion, was inaccessible. Only the TCR beta chain was sequenced and analyzed. Preferential use of TRBV28, TRBJ1-2 and TRBJ2-5 was observed in persistent disease, whereas TRBV20-1 and TRBJ2-1 were favored in newly diagnosed disease.

In its sample, this clonotype was seen many times. Its antigen target is currently unknown. The record has no base qualities; no much larger clone is one base away. The sequencing here drew on peripheral blood mononuclear cells (PBMCs), taken when the disease was refractory, from a patient treated with antithyroid drugs. This receptor chain uses TRBV30 and TRBJ2-7; TRBD2 agrees with 14 junctional bases. This TCR was sampled from a female donor with Graves disease. The sequence in DNA is TGTGCCGTAGGACTAGCGGGAGGTCACGAGCAGTACTTC. Translation gives CAVGLAGGHEQYF.